The entry below describes one T cell receptor beta chain. Its antigen is unknown. Base-call qualities are not available, and no considerably larger clone is one nucleotide away. The library was obtained by the immunoSEQ multiplex PCR assay. In most patients, genomic DNA was isolated using the Qiagen DNeasy Blood and Tissue Kit and sent frozen to Adaptive Biotechnologies for TCR sequencing. For most patients, genomic DNA was subjected to high-throughput TCR-beta CDR3 sequencing by Adaptive Biotechnologies. For the original study's pipeline: TCR sequencing data were retrieved from Adaptive's ImmunoSEQ software for more than 15 patients, whereas three other patients were processed with MiXCR and VDJtools. To correct CD4 versus CD8 sorting errors, sequences present in both subsets at a frequency ratio below 5:1 were removed. Because the origin of CDR3 nucleotide sequences shared between donor and recipient could not be assigned, those sequences were removed. To be classed as alloreactive, a clone needed at least 2-fold expansion over unstimulated cells and a minimum CFSE-low frequency of 0.002% (template counts) or 0.001% (read counts). Clones were considered mappable if detected in sequenced pre-transplant spleen, lymph node, or MLR CFSE-low populations of the donor or recipient. The cumulative frequency of alloreactive clones was calculated as a percentage of all sequences, weighted by copy number. The source is immuneACCESS, and TCRdb retained only in-frame sequences with V and J called. Part of the clones is not carried over; for the studies checked, unresolved V genes explain less than half of this, and the remainder is unexplained. The V and J calls and clone size are taken from that table; D and trimming were inferred from the DNA. The sample table shows some 150,000 clones, and roughly 91% are seen once. In total, the top ten clones hold roughly 0.19% of the sample.

The data were obtained in a study of graft-versus-host responses after intestinal transplantation (dated by TCRdb to the early 2020s). A note on the overall study: Recipients received multivisceral, liver-intestinal, or isolated intestinal transplants. Graft-versus-host and host-versus-graft alloreactive T cell clones were tracked in the graft, circulation and bone marrow after intestinal transplantation using bulk TCR-beta CDR3 sequencing. Of the approximately 25 intestinal transplant recipients enrolled in the cohort, one of whom was a retransplant, 3 patients without pretransplant specimens were excluded. Every recipient was given anti-thymocyte globulin induction, then maintenance tacrolimus and steroids for around three years. Alloreactive clones were identified by sequencing pre-transplant mixed lymphocyte reaction products and comparing them with unstimulated pre-transplant donor and recipient T cells. A peak of at least 4% donor T cells among recipient peripheral blood mononuclear cells was the definition used for donor T cell macrochimerism. Instead of going to the commercial service, samples from a few later patients were sequenced in-house on an Illumina MiSeq and processed with MiXCR.

Study-level results and caveats: GvH clones were detected in recipient bone marrow, and some of these GvH clones were observed earlier in ileal mucosa or blood, consistent with an intestinal mucosal origin. Peak levels of circulating GvH clones were associated with declines in HvG clones early after transplant. The conclusions were limited by the relatively low number and heterogeneity of the intestinal transplant patients. Patients with donor T cell macrochimerism had high GvH to HvG T cell clonal ratios in their allografts.

V is shortened by 2 bases, J by 5 bases, and the region joining them spans 20 bases. Measured from the cysteine to the phenylalanine, the CDR3 is 17 residues long. The DNA shown is the 51-base CDR3, in frame from base 1. Reading the germline V gene gives CDR1 SGDLS and CDR2 YYNGEE. The time point tag for this specimen amounts to: cells obtained before transplantation from donor or recipient. CD3+CD4+ and CD3+CD8+ populations were FACS-sorted from unstimulated pre-transplant donor and recipient cells taken from spleen or lymph nodes. The chain joins TRBV9 to TRBJ2-1; the best D guess is TRBD2, with 6 bases matching. This TCR came from a human donor who received an intestinal transplant. Sequences were derived from unstimulated CD4+ T cells sorted from spleen or lymph node cells, sampled before intestinal transplant. The sequenced DNA: TGTGCCAGCAGCGTTCAGGGCTCCCCGAGGAGGGACAATGAGCAGTTCTTC. Translated, this gives CASSVQGSPRRDNEQFF.